The next 21 T cell receptor beta chains were all read from a single sample in a study of CD8+ T cells in alopecia areata. Isolated RNA was reverse transcribed into cDNA used as the sequencing template. Repertoires were generated with immunoSEQ multiplex PCR, while TCRdb's copy carries only in-frame clones and drops some. The table records a few hundred thousand clones, just over 65% of them present only once. As to treatment: oral pan-JAK inhibitor, 5-10 mg twice daily. Sequenced material: CD4+ T cells sorted from blood, taken at week 44, from a patient treated with tofacitinib. The receptors were sampled from a human donor with alopecia areata.

The chain has TRBV30 and TRBJ1-5, with TRBD1 as a possible D gene (5 bases). Trimming left V 7 bases short and J 0 bases short, with 25 bases between. Germline V gives CDR1 GTSNPN, CDR2 SVGIG (reference sequence). The CDR3 runs to 18 residues. The CDR3 bases are TGTGCCTTCCCGTGGGGACCGTACCCGAAGCATAGCAATCAGCCCCAGCATTTT. Protein: CAFPWGPYPKHSNQPQHF.

CDR3: CASSPIFGDQETQYF. In nucleotides, the CDR3 is TGCGCCAGCAGCCCGATCTTTGGGGACCAAGAGACCCAGTACTTC. This chain joins TRBV5-1 and TRBJ2-5; no clear D. With 4 bases removed from V and 0 bases from J, the gap between germline ends came to 13 bases. In germline, CDR1 is SGHRS, CDR2 YFSETQ. CDR3 size: 15 residues.

The chain combines TRBV2 with TRBJ2-5, with a tentative D call TRBD1 (5 bases). This CDR3 has 15 residues. The V and J ends lost 4 bases and 3 bases respectively, with 15 bases between them. Germline CDR1 SNHLY, CDR2 FYNNEI. CDR3 in amino acids: CASSGQRQDKETQYF. The CDR3 DNA reads as TGTGCCAGCAGTGGCCAGAGGCAGGACAAAGAGACCCAGTACTTC.

J is TRBJ2-3 and V is TRBV7-6; 7 bases fit TRBD2. Losses at the gene ends were 4 bases for V and 8 bases for J; bases not matched to a gene: 6. Germline V gene lookup returns CDR1 SGHVS and CDR2 FNYEAQ. The CDR3 is 13 amino acids. The CDR3 bases are TGTGCCAGCAGCTCCCCAGGACTAGTTACGCAGTATTTT. Translated: CASSSPGLVTQYF.

The chain links TRBV2 to TRBJ2-1; D may match TRBD1 or TRBD2 (5 bases each). CDR3 length: 16 residues. Trimming took 2 bases from V and 4 from J, leaving 15 bases between them. The germline V gene encodes CDR1 SNHLY and CDR2 FYNNEI. The DNA for the CDR3 is TGTGCCAGCAGTGAAAGTCGAGGGGTAGGGTACAATGAGCAGTTCTTC. It specifies CASSESRGVGYNEQFF.

V usage is TRBV5-1 and J usage is TRBJ2-1, with 8 bases identical to TRBD1. Germline lookup yields CDR1 SGHRS and CDR2 YFSETQ. CDR3 length: 13 amino acids. Trimming cost V 4 bases and J 5 bases; bases outside gene matches: 2. CDR3 region: CASSQTGDNEQFF. CDR3 nucleotides: TGCGCCAGCAGCCAGACAGGGGACAATGAGCAGTTCTTC.

This chain connects TRBV2 to TRBJ1-5, with TRBD1 matching over 10 bases. Germline CDR1 and CDR2: SNHLY and FYNNEI. CDR3 length equals 15 residues. V dropped 3 bases and J dropped 6; count of bases not matched to a gene: 5. The CDR3 protein is CASSDRTGGGQPQHF. The CDR3 DNA sequence: TGTGCCAGCAGTGATAGGACAGGGGGGGGTCAGCCCCAGCATTTT.

The chain links TRBV7-2 to TRBJ2-3; D is possibly TRBD2 (6 bases). Germline assignment: CDR1 SGHTA and CDR2 FQGNSA. V was clipped by 3 bases and J by 0 bases, with 16 bases between them. CDR3 size: 17 residues. The CDR3 spells CASSFFILASSTDTQYF. The DNA for the CDR3 is TGTGCCAGCAGCTTTTTCATTCTAGCGAGCAGCACAGATACGCAGTATTTT.

The J gene is TRBJ2-2, the V gene TRBV5-1; D is perhaps TRBD1 (6 bases). The CDR3 sequence is 16 residues long. The germline gives CDR1 SGHRS, CDR2 YFSETQ. Deletions cut 4 bases from V and 4 bases from J, with 17 bases between. CDR3 protein: CASSVGSGTTTGELFF. CDR3 sequence (DNA): TGCGCCAGCAGCGTGGGTTCCGGGACAACCACCGGGGAGCTGTTTTTT.

The chain carries TRBV11-3 and TRBJ2-5, with TRBD2 matching over 7 bases. CDR3 length: 19 amino acids. The germline CDR1 and CDR2 sequences are SGHNT and YENEEA. V was clipped by 0 bases and J by 4 bases; unmatched bases: 17. CDR3 sequence: CASSLDRYPAGLKSETQYF. The DNA for the CDR3 is TGTGCCAGCAGCTTAGATCGCTATCCAGCGGGATTGAAGTCAGAGACCCAGTACTTC.

This clone was seen a few times. The identical CDR3 is also encoded by other nucleotide sequences in the sample. This chain links TRBV30 with TRBJ2-7; D is ambiguous. Per germline, CDR1 GTSNPN and CDR2 SVGIG (reference sequence). This CDR3 is built from 11 residues. V lost 2 bases and J lost 3, with 5 bases in between. CDR3 nucleotides: TGTGCCTGGAGTACGAACTACGAGCAGTACTTC. It yields the protein CAWSTNYEQYF.

This chain links TRBV29-1 with TRBJ2-1; unclear D gene. CDR1 is SQVTM, CDR2 ANQGSEA, per germline. V lost 5 bases, J lost 5 bases, and 7 bases lay in between. The CDR3 has 11 amino acids. The CDR3 coding sequence is TGCAGCGTTTTACCTGACAATGAGCAGTTCTTC. Encoded protein: CSVLPDNEQFF.

The chain recombines TRBV7-2 with TRBJ2-5, with D tentatively TRBD1 or TRBD2 (5 bases each). Germline V gene lookup returns CDR1 SGHTA and CDR2 FQGNSA. V lost 8 bases and J lost 3, with 25 bases in between. The CDR3 sequence is 17 residues long. For the CDR3, the DNA is TGTGCCAGCGGAGGCTCGGGGCCCAAGAAGACTAAAGAGACCCAGTACTTC. Its translation is CASGGSGPKKTKETQYF.

This clone was seen a handful of times. This rearrangement joins TRBV5-6 to TRBJ1-1; 7 bases match TRBD1. Per the germline V gene, CDR1 is SGHDT and CDR2 is YYEEEE. The CDR3 sequence is 15 residues long. The J segment lost 2 bases and the V segment lost 1 base, leaving 5 bases of the junction unmatched. CDR3 amino acids: CASSLPGQVNTEAFF. CDR3 sequence (DNA): TGTGCCAGCAGCTTGCCCGGACAGGTCAACACTGAAGCTTTCTTT.

The rearrangement uses TRBV29-1 and TRBJ1-1; the match to TRBD1 covers 9 bases. The CDR3 sequence is 13 residues long. Germline CDR1 reads SQVTM; CDR2 reads ANQGSEA. J was trimmed by 4 bases and V by 7 bases; bases with no gene match: 7. DNA for the CDR3: TGCAGCGCTAGACAGGGGGTTGTCACTGAAGCTTTCTTT. It encodes CSARQGVVTEAFF.

The chain links TRBV19 to TRBJ1-1; D ambiguous. CDR3 size: 12 residues. Germline V CDR1 and CDR2: LNHDA, SQIVND (reference sequence). V lost 4 bases, J lost 5 bases, and 8 bases lay in between. CDR3 residues: CASSRAGTEAFF. DNA of the CDR3: TGTGCCAGTAGTAGGGCCGGGACTGAAGCTTTCTTT. Full variable domain (rest looked up from reference TRBV19 and TRBJ1-1): DGGITQSPKYLFRKEGQNVTLSCEQNLNHDAMYWYRQDPGQGLRLIYYSQIVNDFQKGDIAEGYSVSREKKESFPLTVTSAQKNPTAFYLCASSRAGTEAFFGQGTRLTVV.

The CDR3 nucleotides read TGTGCCAGCAGCTTAGCGACCGGGACAGGGAGTTCACCCCTCCACTTT. The encoded protein is CASSLATGTGSSPLHF. The V gene is TRBV7-2, the J gene TRBJ1-6, with 9 bases fitting TRBD1. The CDR3 sequence is 16 residues long. Germline V CDR1 and CDR2: SGHTA, FQGNSA. J lost 9 bases, V lost 0 bases, and 6 bases had no gene match.

This rearrangement joins TRBV9 to TRBJ2-7; D is tentatively TRBD1 or TRBD2 (7 bases each). Germline V gives CDR1 SGDLS, CDR2 YYNGEE. The CDR3 is made up of 15 amino acids. V was pared by 4 bases and J by 3 bases, with 17 bases between. CDR3 bases: TGTGCCAGCAGCCCCAGGGGGGGGCTAAACTACGAGCAGTACTTC. This sequence encodes CASSPRGGLNYEQYF.

V usage is TRBV29-1 and J usage is TRBJ1-1; D call uncertain. The V gene lost 4 bases and the J gene lost 1 base, with 13 bases spanning the gap. The length of the CDR3 is 14 residues. The germline gives CDR1 SQVTM, CDR2 ANQGSEA. The CDR3 DNA reads as TGCAGCGTTGTTTGGCGACTAGGGAACACTGAAGCTTTCTTT. This codes for CSVVWRLGNTEAFF.

The V call is TRBV29-1, the J call TRBJ1-1; no firm D call. CDR1 and CDR2 (germline): SQVTM, ANQGSEA. The CDR3 length is 10 residues. Trimming shortened V by 4 bases and J by 4 bases, and 4 bases separated the two germline ends. In DNA form, the CDR3 reads TGCAGCGTTGCGGGCACTGAAGCTTTCTTT. Protein sequence: CSVAGTEAFF.

The rearrangement links TRBV30 to TRBJ1-3, with 7 positions matching TRBD1. The CDR3 sequence is 14 residues long. Trimming at V came to 2 bases and at J to 4 bases, leaving 5 bases not matched to a gene. The germline V gene has CDR1 GTSNPN and CDR2 SVGIG (reference sequence). CDR3 nucleotide sequence: TGTGCCTGGAGTCGGGGACAGCGGGGAAACACCATATATTTT. This codes for CAWSRGQRGNTIYF.